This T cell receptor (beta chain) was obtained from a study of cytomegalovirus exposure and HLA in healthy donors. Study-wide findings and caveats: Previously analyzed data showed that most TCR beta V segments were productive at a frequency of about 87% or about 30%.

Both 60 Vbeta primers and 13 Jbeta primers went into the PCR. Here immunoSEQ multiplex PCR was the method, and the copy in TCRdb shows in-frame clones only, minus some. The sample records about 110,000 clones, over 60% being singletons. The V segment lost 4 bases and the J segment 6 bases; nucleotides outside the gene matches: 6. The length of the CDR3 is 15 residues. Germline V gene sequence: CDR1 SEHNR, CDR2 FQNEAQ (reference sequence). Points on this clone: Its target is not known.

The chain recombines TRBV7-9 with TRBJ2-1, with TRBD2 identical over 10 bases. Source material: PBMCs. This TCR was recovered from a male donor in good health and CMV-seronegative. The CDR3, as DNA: TGTGCCAGCAGCTCCGTAGCGGGAGGAGGCAATGAGCAGTTCTTC. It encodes CASSSVAGGGNEQFF.